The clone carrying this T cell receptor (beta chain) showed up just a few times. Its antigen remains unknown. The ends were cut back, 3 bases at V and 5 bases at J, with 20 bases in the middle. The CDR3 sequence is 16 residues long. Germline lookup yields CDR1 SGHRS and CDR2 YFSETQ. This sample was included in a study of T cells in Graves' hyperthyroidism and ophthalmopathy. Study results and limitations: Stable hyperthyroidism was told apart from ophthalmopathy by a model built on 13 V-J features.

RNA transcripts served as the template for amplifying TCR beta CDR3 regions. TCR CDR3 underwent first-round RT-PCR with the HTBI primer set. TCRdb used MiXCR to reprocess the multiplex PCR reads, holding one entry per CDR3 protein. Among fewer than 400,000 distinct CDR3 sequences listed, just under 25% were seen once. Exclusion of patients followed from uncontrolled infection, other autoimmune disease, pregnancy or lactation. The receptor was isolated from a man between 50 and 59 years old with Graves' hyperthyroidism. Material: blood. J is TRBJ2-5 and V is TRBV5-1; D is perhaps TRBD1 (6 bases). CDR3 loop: CASSSQQDSLRETQYF. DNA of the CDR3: TGCGCCAGCAGCTCACAACAGGACAGTCTCCGGGAGACCCAGTACTTC.